What follows are 5 T cell receptor beta chains derived from one specimen sequenced in a study of intratumoral heterogeneity in liver cancer. The data were produced by immunoSEQ multiplex PCR, yet TCRdb's version contains in-frame clones alone and is incomplete. The sample contains over 20,000 clones, just under 75% of which appear only once. Sequenced here: tumor-adjacent normal tissue, sampled before any cancer treatment. The receptors originated from a woman between 70 and 85 years old with hepatocellular carcinoma.

This chain links TRBV7-9 with TRBJ2-2; D gene uncertain. This CDR3 spans 14 amino acids. The germline CDR1 and CDR2 sequences are SEHNR and FQNEAQ (reference sequence). With 1 base removed from V and 0 bases from J, the gap between germline ends came to 3 bases. CDR3 in DNA: TGTGCCAGCAGCTTAGGCGCGAACACCGGGGAGCTGTTTTTT. Protein product: CASSLGANTGELFF.

Concerning this clone: This sample also contains other DNA sequences that code for the same CDR3. The V call is TRBV27, the J call TRBJ1-2, with D unresolved. This CDR3 has 13 residues. The V end was cut by 6 bases, the J end by 2 bases, with 10 bases between. Germline V CDR1 and CDR2: MNHEY, SMNVEV (reference sequence). CDR3 nucleotides: TGTGCCAGCAGCCCCGAAGGGAACTATGGCTACACCTTC. As protein: CASSPEGNYGYTF.

This chain joins TRBV6-6 and TRBJ2-2, with D unclear. The CDR3 totals 13 residues. V was shortened by 5 bases and J by 5 bases, with 9 bases between the two germline ends. CDR1 and CDR2 from the germline V gene are MNHNY and SVGAGI (reference sequence). The CDR3 sequence: CASSHPQTGELFF. CDR3 nucleotides: TGTGCCAGCAGTCATCCCCAAACCGGGGAGCTGTTTTTT.

J is TRBJ2-5 and V is TRBV5-5; no clear D gene. Trimming shortened V by 0 bases and J by 3 bases, and 12 bases separated the two germline ends. Germline V gene lookup returns CDR1 SGHKS and CDR2 YYEKEE (reference sequence). The CDR3 consists of 15 residues. The CDR3 protein is CASSLGIGLEETQYF. The CDR3 DNA reads TGTGCCAGCAGCTTGGGGATAGGGCTGGAAGAGACCCAGTACTTC.

CDR3 sequence reads: CASSLMPSGSQETQYF. In DNA form, the CDR3 reads TGCGCCAGCAGCTTGATGCCTAGCGGGAGCCAAGAGACCCAGTACTTC. The chain employs TRBV5-1 and TRBJ2-5, with 10 bases that match TRBD2. Germline V lookup: CDR1 SGHRS, CDR2 YFSETQ. Trimming removed 1 base from V and 1 base from J; junction bases left unmatched: 4. The CDR3 has 16 amino acids.